This T cell receptor beta chain stems from a study of PD-1 blockade in mismatch repair-deficient tumors. Study results and limitations: Rapid post-treatment expansion, then contraction, generally preceding radiologic response, marked tumor-resident clones.

The length of the CDR3 is 15 residues. Germline V gives CDR1 MNHNS, CDR2 SASEGT. J lost 5 bases, V lost 6 bases, and 9 bases had no gene match. In the case of this clone: Its antigen is not known.

Clones were sequenced by immunoSEQ multiplex PCR, and TCRdb holds only the in-frame ones, with some missing. The sample holds about 35,000 clones, around 80% seen once. The specimen comprised PBMCs, sampled around 6 weeks after starting pembrolizumab. The TCR originated in an adult with mismatch repair-deficient cancer. The rearrangement links TRBV6-1 to TRBJ1-1; TRBD1 matches at 10 bases. The DNA of the CDR3 is TGTGCCAGCAGGGGGGTTAGACAGGGGGCGACTGAAGCTTTCTTT. It codes for CASRGVRQGATEAFF.